This paragraph covers one TCR beta chain sequence. No cognate antigen has been identified for it. No qualities accompany the bases; no much larger clone lies one base away. CDR1 and CDR2, per the germline V gene (reference sequence), are SGHNT and YYREEE. Ends trimmed: V by 4 bases, J by 4 bases; bases unmatched to a gene: 8. The CDR3 starts with the cysteine, ends with the phenylalanine, and has 17 residues. Left in the record is the CDR3 DNA by itself, 51 bases read in frame from the first base. Reading the label with the study, this specimen's time point is: baseline before first vaccination. Samples from vaccinated people were obtained from the UK trials COV001 and COV002, which included a single-blind randomized controlled phase 2/3 trial of AZD1222 (ChAdOx1 nCoV-19) in healthy adults. Trial participant PBMC samples were collected at day 0 and day 28 after the second dose for TCRbeta chain sequencing.

The data stem from a study of T cell responses to AZD1222 COVID-19 vaccine (dated by TCRdb to the early 2020s). Background on the whole study: AZD1222 recipients given second doses at about 4 weeks or at about 12 weeks were pooled, since spike-specific TCR depth and breadth were not found to differ between the two schedules. A total of 233 trial participants underwent TCR sequencing, of whom roughly 210 had received two doses of AZD1222 and around 26 had received two doses of the MenACWY control vaccine. Enrollment into the trials was organized by age into subgroups of 18-55, 56-69 and 70-plus years, and those subgroups contained roughly 150, 30 and 60 TCR-sequenced participants, respectively.

Paper-wide results and their limitations: Participants were mostly white British and included more females than males, and it was suggested by the authors that clonal diversity may have been underestimated. Reportedly, close to half of the unique spike-specific TCRs recognized epitopes lying outside the regions that are mutated in the B.1.351 and B.1.1.7 variants. After two AZD1222 doses, spike-specific TCR breadth and depth were significantly higher than at day 0 and than in MenACWY recipients. The 56-69-year group was small, and its depth increase did not reach significance, likely because of low power. Because no samples from the day 14 peak response were available, repertoires could be characterized only after the peak T cell response. Conclusions about previously exposed vaccinees are limited, since just five to seven AZD1222 recipients were seropositive for SARS-CoV-2 at baseline. Vaccine-associated CD4 TCRs spanned the whole spike protein, with dominant responses in regions 160-218 and 743-854.

The CDR3 regions of human TCRbeta chains were analyzed by immunosequencing. The study's processing was this. TCRs in the repertoires were compared against a reference library of SARS-CoV-2-specific TCRs that had been generated with the MIRA antigen-specificity platform. Breadth was defined as the fraction of unique TCRs that were SARS-CoV-2-associated, and depth was defined as the fraction of total T cells that were SARS-CoV-2-associated. Using the MIRA data, every spike-specific TCR was mapped to the spike region that the TCR reacted to and assigned to either a CD4 or a CD8 class. Log10-transformed breadth and depth values were compared by one-way ANOVA with Sidak's multiple comparisons tests. TCRdb obtained this table from immuneACCESS and retained in-frame rearrangements with V and J assigned. These tables miss some clones; where compared with another copy, unresolved V genes account for less than half of the shortfall, and the remainder is unexplained. Clone size and V and J calls were adopted from that table, with D and trimming inferred from the DNA. This sample has 100,000 or so clones in its table, and over 85% of those were observed once. The ten largest clones represent 2.2% of the sample.

The source material was peripheral blood, sampled on day 0 of AZD1222 vaccination. This sequence originates from an adult in good health. Recombination linked TRBV5-4 to TRBJ2-2; TRBD2 lines up with 12 middle nucleotides. The bases read TGTGCCAGCAGCCGCCAAGGACTAGCGGGGAGCACCGGGGAGCTGTTTTTT. Its coded protein is CASSRQGLAGSTGELFF.